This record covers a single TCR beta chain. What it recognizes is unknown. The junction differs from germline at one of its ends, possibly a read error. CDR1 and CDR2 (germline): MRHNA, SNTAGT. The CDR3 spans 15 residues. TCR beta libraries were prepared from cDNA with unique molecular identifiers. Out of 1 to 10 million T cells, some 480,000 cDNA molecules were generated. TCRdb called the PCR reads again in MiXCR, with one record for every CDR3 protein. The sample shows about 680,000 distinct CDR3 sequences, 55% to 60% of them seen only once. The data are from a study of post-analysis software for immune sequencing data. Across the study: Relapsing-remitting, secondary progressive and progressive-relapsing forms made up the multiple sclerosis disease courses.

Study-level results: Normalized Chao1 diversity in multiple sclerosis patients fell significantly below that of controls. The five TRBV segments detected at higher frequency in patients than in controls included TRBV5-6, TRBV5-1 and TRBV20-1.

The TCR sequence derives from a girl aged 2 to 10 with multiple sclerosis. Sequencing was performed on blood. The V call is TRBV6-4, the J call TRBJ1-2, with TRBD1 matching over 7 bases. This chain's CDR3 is CASSDRTGANYGYIF. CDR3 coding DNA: TGTGCCAGCAGTGACCGGACAGGTGCGAACTATGGCTACATCTTC.